This is a list of T cell receptor beta chains from one sample in a study of brain T cells in children with intractable seizures. Here immunoSEQ multiplex PCR was the method, and the copy in TCRdb shows in-frame clones only, minus some. The sample holds under 150,000 clones, under 95% seen once. The material was peripheral blood, obtained at surgery. The receptors were sampled from a boy under three years old with hemimegalencephaly and intractable seizures. Each CDR3 is given with its conserved first and last residue. Fields, in order: CDR3 length, V gene, clone size, J gene, D gene, CDR3 DNA, CDR3 protein. D genes are given only for firm matches. Some rows mark clone size as missing; the rest say once, few, many or name a class of expanded clone.

length: 14
V: TRBV19
size: NA
J: TRBJ1-6
D: TRBD1
DNA: TGTGCCAGTAGATGGGACAGTTATAATTCACCCCTCCACTTT
CDR3: CASRWDSYNSPLHF

length: 13
V: TRBV9
size: NA
J: TRBJ1-2
D: NA
DNA: TGTGCCAGCAGCCCCTACGAAGGCTATGGCTACACCTTC
CDR3: CASSPYEGYGYTF

length: 17
V: TRBV18
size: NA
J: TRBJ2-3
D: TRBD2
DNA: TGTGCCAGCTCACCACCGTGGGGTCTAGCGGGAGCAGATACGCAGTATTTT
CDR3: CASSPPWGLAGADTQYF

length: 14
V: TRBV6-5
size: NA
J: TRBJ2-3
D: NA
DNA: TGTGCCAGCAGTTGGGCGGGAAGCCCAGATACGCAGTATTTT
CDR3: CASSWAGSPDTQYF

length: 16
V: TRBV27
size: NA
J: TRBJ1-2
D: NA
DNA: TGTGCCAGCAGTTTAAGGGGGGGGAGGGGTTACTATGGCTACACCTTC
CDR3: CASSLRGGRGYYGYTF

length: 20
V: TRBV4-2
size: NA
J: TRBJ1-4
D: NA
DNA: TGTGCCAGCAGCCAATACGGAACGAGGGGGGGATTAGGAGCTAATGAAAAACTGTTTTTT
CDR3: CASSQYGTRGGLGANEKLFF

length: 13
V: TRBV7-6
size: NA
J: TRBJ2-5
D: NA
DNA: TGTGCCAGCAGCTTAGCAGCTTGGGGGACCCAGTACTTC
CDR3: CASSLAAWGTQYF

length: 15
V: TRBV18
size: NA
J: TRBJ1-2
D: TRBD1
DNA: TGTGCCAGCTCTCAGGCAGGGGGCGCCGACTATGGCTACACCTTC
CDR3: CASSQAGGADYGYTF

length: 13
V: TRBV7-9
size: NA
J: TRBJ1-2
D: TRBD1
DNA: TGTGCCAGCAGCGCCCGGACAGGGGGTGGCTACACCTTC
CDR3: CASSARTGGGYTF

length: 16
V: TRBV7-3
size: NA
J: TRBJ2-2
D: TRBD2
DNA: TGTGCCAGCAGCTTGGTCGGGAGGGCCAACACCGGGGAGCTGTTTTTT
CDR3: CASSLVGRANTGELFF

length: 12
V: TRBV28
size: NA
J: TRBJ1-5
D: NA
DNA: TGTGCCAGCAGTTTCCCGTTCCAGCCCCAGCATTTT
CDR3: CASSFPFQPQHF

length: 14
V: TRBV14
size: NA
J: TRBJ2-7
D: NA
DNA: TGTGCCAGCAGCCCGGGGTGGCTGCTTGACGAGCAGTACTTC
CDR3: CASSPGWLLDEQYF

length: 14
V: TRBV28
size: NA
J: TRBJ2-5
D: NA
DNA: TGTGCCAGCAGTCAAGCCCGGGGGTGGGGGACCCAGTACTTC
CDR3: CASSQARGWGTQYF

length: 16
V: TRBV20-1
size: NA
J: TRBJ1-3
D: NA
DNA: TGCAGTGCCAGTACGGGACGCGGGTTCTCTGGAAACACCATATATTTT
CDR3: CSASTGRGFSGNTIYF

length: 15
V: TRBV4-2
size: once
J: TRBJ1-6
D: NA
DNA: TGTGCCAGCAGCCAACACCCGGTGGTAACTTCACCCCTCCACTTT
CDR3: CASSQHPVVTSPLHF

length: 13
V: TRBV6-5
size: NA
J: TRBJ2-7
D: NA
DNA: TGTGCCAGCAGGTTCGGGGGACTGCGCGAGCAGTACTTC
CDR3: CASRFGGLREQYF

length: 14
V: TRBV9
size: NA
J: TRBJ2-1
D: TRBD1
DNA: TGTGCCAGCAGCGTAAGACAGGGGGACAATGAGCAGTTCTTC
CDR3: CASSVRQGDNEQFF

length: 17
V: TRBV5-1
size: NA
J: TRBJ1-2
D: NA
DNA: TGCGCCAGCGGTTGGGATTTCCTTTGGGGGCTTAACTATGGCTACACCTTC
CDR3: CASGWDFLWGLNYGYTF

length: 17
V: TRBV28
size: NA
J: TRBJ2-7
D: TRBD2
DNA: TGTGCCAGCAGTTTACCCACTAGCGGGATGTTTTTCTACGAGCAGTACTTC
CDR3: CASSLPTSGMFFYEQYF

length: 21
V: TRBV5-1
size: NA
J: TRBJ1-4
D: NA
DNA: TGCGCCAGCAGCCCTACGTGCGAACCACAGGGAGATGGGGCAACTAATGAAAAACTGTTTTTT
CDR3: CASSPTCEPQGDGATNEKLFF

length: 17
V: TRBV12-5
size: NA
J: TRBJ1-2
D: TRBD1
DNA: TGTGCTAGTGGCCCCTGGGACAGGGGGGACCACCCCTATGGCTACACCTTC
CDR3: CASGPWDRGDHPYGYTF

length: 14
V: TRBV6-5
size: NA
J: TRBJ2-2
D: TRBD2
DNA: TGTGCCAGCACCTGGACTAGCGACACCGGGGAGCTGTTTTTT
CDR3: CASTWTSDTGELFF

length: 14
V: TRBV5-1
size: once
J: TRBJ2-3
D: NA
DNA: TGCGCCAGCAGCTTAGCGCTTAGCACAGATACGCAGTATTTT
CDR3: CASSLALSTDTQYF

length: 16
V: TRBV7-2
size: NA
J: TRBJ2-7
D: NA
DNA: TGTGCCAGCAGCTTAGTGGGGAGCGGATCCTCCTACGAGCAGTACTTC
CDR3: CASSLVGSGSSYEQYF

length: 14
V: TRBV9
size: NA
J: TRBJ2-4
D: TRBD2
DNA: TGTGCCAGCAGCGTAGGTAGCGGGGGAGGCATTCAGTACTTC
CDR3: CASSVGSGGGIQYF

length: 15
V: TRBV9
size: NA
J: TRBJ2-1
D: NA
DNA: TGTGCCAGCAGCGTCGGGGGTGGTAGGGGCAATGAGCAGTTCTTC
CDR3: CASSVGGGRGNEQFF

length: 13
V: TRBV30
size: NA
J: TRBJ1-2
D: NA
DNA: TGTGCCTGGAGCCCCACCCCCAGCTATGGCTACACCTTC
CDR3: CAWSPTPSYGYTF

length: 14
V: TRBV27
size: NA
J: TRBJ2-1
D: TRBD2
DNA: TGTGCCAGCAGTTTGGGACTAGCGGCCAATGAGCAGTTCTTC
CDR3: CASSLGLAANEQFF

length: 16
V: TRBV3-1/TRBV3-2
size: NA
J: TRBJ2-5
D: NA
DNA: TGTGCCAGCAGCCACCGGGACCGAGTGTACCAAGAGACCCAGTACTTC
CDR3: CASSHRDRVYQETQYF

length: 19
V: TRBV15
size: NA
J: TRBJ1-4
D: TRBD1
DNA: TGTGCCACCAGCAGAGTTGGGGGACAGCCCATTACCTTTAATGAAAAACTGTTTTTT
CDR3: CATSRVGGQPITFNEKLFF

length: 16
V: TRBV7-8
size: NA
J: TRBJ1-2
D: NA
DNA: TGTGCCAGCAGCCATGAGGGGTCAGCTATTGACTATGGCTACACCTTC
CDR3: CASSHEGSAIDYGYTF

length: 12
V: TRBV4-2
size: NA
J: TRBJ1-2
D: NA
DNA: TGTGCCAGCAGCAGCCGGGGGGGTGGCTACACCTTC
CDR3: CASSSRGGGYTF

length: 15
V: TRBV5-1
size: NA
J: TRBJ2-7
D: NA
DNA: TGCGCCAGCAGCGACGCAGGGGCGTCCCCCTACGAGCAGTACTTC
CDR3: CASSDAGASPYEQYF

length: 16
V: TRBV9
size: NA
J: TRBJ1-6
D: TRBD1
DNA: TGTGCCAGCAGCGTAGGGAGCCAGGGGGTAGGTTCACCCCTCCACTTT
CDR3: CASSVGSQGVGSPLHF

length: 14
V: TRBV11-2
size: NA
J: TRBJ1-1
D: NA
DNA: TGTGCCAGCAGCGCCGAGGGGGGATACACTGAAGCTTTCTTT
CDR3: CASSAEGGYTEAFF

length: 14
V: TRBV18
size: once
J: TRBJ2-7
D: NA
DNA: TGTGCCAGCTCACCTAACAGGGAGGGTTACGAGCAGTACTTC
CDR3: CASSPNREGYEQYF

length: 15
V: TRBV5-6
size: NA
J: TRBJ2-5
D: NA
DNA: TGTGCCAGCAGCTTGTTAGCCCGGAACGATGTGACCCAGTACTTC
CDR3: CASSLLARNDVTQYF

length: 15
V: TRBV30
size: NA
J: TRBJ2-3
D: TRBD2
DNA: TGTGCCTGGAGTGCTAGCGGGAGGTCGTGGGATACGCAGTATTTT
CDR3: CAWSASGRSWDTQYF

length: 15
V: TRBV7-8
size: once
J: TRBJ1-6
D: NA
DNA: TGTGCCAGCAGCTTAGAGTTAGGAATTAGTTCACCCCTCCACTTT
CDR3: CASSLELGISSPLHF

length: 20
V: TRBV10-2
size: NA
J: TRBJ2-1
D: TRBD2
DNA: TGCGCCAGCGGACTAGCGGGAGGAGGGGGCCGCCCGCTCCCCCTCAATGAGCAGTTCTTC
CDR3: CASGLAGGGGRPLPLNEQFF